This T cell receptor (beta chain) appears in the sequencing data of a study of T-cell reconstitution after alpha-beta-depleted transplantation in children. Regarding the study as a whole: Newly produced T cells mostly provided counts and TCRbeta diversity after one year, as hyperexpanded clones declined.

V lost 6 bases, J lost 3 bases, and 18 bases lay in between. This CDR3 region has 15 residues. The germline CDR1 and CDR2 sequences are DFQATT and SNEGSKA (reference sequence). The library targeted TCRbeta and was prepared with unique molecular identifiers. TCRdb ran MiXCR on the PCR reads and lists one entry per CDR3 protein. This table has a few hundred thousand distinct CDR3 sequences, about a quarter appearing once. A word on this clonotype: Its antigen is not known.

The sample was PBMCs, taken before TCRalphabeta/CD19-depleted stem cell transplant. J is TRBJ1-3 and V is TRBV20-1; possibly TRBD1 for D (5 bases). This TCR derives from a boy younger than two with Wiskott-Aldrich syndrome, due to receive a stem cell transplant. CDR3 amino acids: CSAPKAGTVGNTIYF. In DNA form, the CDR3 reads TGCAGTGCCCCAAAGGCAGGGACGGTTGGAAACACCATATATTTT.